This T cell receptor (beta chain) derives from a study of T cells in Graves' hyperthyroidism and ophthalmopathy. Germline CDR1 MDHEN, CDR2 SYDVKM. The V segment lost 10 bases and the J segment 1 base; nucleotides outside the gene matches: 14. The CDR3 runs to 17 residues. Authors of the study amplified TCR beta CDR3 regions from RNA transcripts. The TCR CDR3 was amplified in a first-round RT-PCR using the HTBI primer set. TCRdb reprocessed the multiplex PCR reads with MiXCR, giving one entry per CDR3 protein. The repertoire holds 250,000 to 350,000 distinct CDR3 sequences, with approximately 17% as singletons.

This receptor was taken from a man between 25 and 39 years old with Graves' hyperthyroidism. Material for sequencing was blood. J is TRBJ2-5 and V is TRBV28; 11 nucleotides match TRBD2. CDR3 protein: CATSRGLAGGVQETQYF. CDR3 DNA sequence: TGTGCCACCAGCAGAGGGCTAGCGGGAGGCGTCCAAGAGACCCAGTACTTC. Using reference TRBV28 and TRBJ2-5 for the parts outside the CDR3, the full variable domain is DVKVTQSSRYLVKRTGEKVFLECVQDMDHENMFWYRQDPGLGLRLIYFSYDVKMKEKGDIPEGYSVSREKKERFSLILESASTNQTSMYLCATSRGLAGGVQETQYFGPGTRLLVL.